This T cell receptor beta chain emerged from a study of T cells after yellow fever vaccination. Overall study context: In the case of low-cell-number fractions, SMART-Seq v4 Ultra Low Input was used for preparation.

Production of TCR cDNA was by 5'RACE template switching, which also added a universal primer site and UMIs. TCRdb recomputed calls from the 5' RACE reads with MiXCR, one row per CDR3 protein. Of roughly 520,000 distinct CDR3 sequences in the sample, 21% were seen once. With 2 bases removed from V and 7 bases from J, the gap between germline ends came to 18 bases. Per germline, CDR1 DFQATT and CDR2 SNEGSKA (reference sequence). CDR3 length equals 16 residues. As to this clonotype: Antigen specificity is unknown.

Study-wide findings and caveats: Clones that expanded after primary vaccination mostly reappeared after the booster (96% CD4, 88% CD8).

The TCR was taken from a man between 18 and 35 years old who received the YFV17D yellow fever vaccine. Specimen: PBMCs, collected approximately 20 days after the first yellow fever vaccination. The chain employs TRBV20-1 and TRBJ1-6; no clear D gene. CDR3 in amino acids: CSARKPVYGQNSPLHF. The CDR3 DNA is TGCAGTGCTAGAAAGCCGGTGTATGGGCAGAATTCACCCCTCCACTTT.